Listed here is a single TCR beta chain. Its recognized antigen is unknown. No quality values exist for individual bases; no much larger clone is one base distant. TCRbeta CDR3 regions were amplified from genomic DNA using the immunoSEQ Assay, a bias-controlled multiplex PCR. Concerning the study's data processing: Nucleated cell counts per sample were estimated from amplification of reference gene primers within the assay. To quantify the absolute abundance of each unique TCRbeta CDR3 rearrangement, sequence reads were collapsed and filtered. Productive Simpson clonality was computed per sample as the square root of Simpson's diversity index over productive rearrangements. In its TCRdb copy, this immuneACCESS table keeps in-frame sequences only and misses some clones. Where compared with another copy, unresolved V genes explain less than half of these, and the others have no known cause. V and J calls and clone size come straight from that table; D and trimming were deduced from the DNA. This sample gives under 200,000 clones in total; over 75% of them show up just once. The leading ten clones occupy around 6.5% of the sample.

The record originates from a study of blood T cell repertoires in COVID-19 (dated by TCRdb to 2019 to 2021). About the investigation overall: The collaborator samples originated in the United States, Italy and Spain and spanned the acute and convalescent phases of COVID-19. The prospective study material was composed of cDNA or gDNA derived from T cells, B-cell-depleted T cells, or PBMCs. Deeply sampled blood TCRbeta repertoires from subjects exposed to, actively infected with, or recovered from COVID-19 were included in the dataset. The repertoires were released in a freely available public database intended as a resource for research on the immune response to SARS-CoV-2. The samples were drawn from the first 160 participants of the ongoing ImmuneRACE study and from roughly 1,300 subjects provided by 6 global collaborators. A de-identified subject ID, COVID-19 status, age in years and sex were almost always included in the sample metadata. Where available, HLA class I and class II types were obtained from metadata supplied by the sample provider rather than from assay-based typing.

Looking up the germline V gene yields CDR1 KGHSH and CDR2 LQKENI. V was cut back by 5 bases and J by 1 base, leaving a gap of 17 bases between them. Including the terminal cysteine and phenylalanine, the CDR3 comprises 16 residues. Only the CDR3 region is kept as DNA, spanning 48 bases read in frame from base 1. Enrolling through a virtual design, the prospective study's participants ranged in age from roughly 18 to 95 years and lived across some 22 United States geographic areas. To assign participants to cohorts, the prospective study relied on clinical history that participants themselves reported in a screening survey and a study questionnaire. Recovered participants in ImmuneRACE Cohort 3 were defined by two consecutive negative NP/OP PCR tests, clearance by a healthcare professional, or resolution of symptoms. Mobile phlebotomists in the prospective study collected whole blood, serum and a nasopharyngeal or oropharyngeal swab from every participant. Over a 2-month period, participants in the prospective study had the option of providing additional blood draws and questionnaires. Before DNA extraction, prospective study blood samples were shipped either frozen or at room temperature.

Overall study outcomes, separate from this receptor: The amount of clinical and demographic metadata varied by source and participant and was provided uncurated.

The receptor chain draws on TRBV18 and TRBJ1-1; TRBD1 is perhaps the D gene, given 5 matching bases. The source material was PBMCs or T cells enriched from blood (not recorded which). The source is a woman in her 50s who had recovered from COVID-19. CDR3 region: CASSGSSGGTNTEAFF. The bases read TGTGCCAGCTCAGGGAGCTCGGGGGGGACGAACACTGAAGCTTTCTTT.